Presented here are 27 T cell receptor beta chains from one specimen sequenced in a study of metastatic and nonmetastatic thyroid tumors. TCRdb reanalyzed the PCR reads via MiXCR. The table includes 30,000 to 40,000 clones, under 25% detected once. All patients were untreated before thyroid surgery. The specimen sequenced was tumor tissue. The receptors come from a male donor with papillary thyroid cancer or a benign thyroid nodule (not recorded which). Some clones in this sample may be carry-over from other donors' samples.

This clone was picked up many times. The V call is TRBV4-2, the J call TRBJ1-3; D ambiguous. The V gene lost 7 bases and the J gene lost 4 bases, with 5 bases spanning the gap. From germline, CDR1 is LGHNA and CDR2 YNFKEQ. The CDR3 is 11 amino acids. DNA of the CDR3: TGTGCCAGCACCGGAGGAAACACCATATATTTT. Translation: CASTGGNTIYF.

This clone has ten or more counts. V and J are TRBV6-2 or TRBV6-3 and TRBJ1-5, with no clear D. Germline V lookup: CDR1 MNHEY, CDR2 SVGEGT. CDR3 length equals 13 residues. Trimming took 2 bases from V and 4 from J, leaving 6 bases between them. The CDR3 is CASSYARNQPQHF. The CDR3 bases are TGTGCCAGCAGTTACGCCAGGAATCAGCCCCAGCATTTT.

This clone was picked up many times. The chain recombines TRBV5-8 with TRBJ2-7; D call uncertain. Per germline, CDR1 SGHTS and CDR2 YDEGEE. The CDR3 is 15 residues long. The germline V and J ends were trimmed by 4 bases and 2 bases, with 16 bases remaining between them. CDR3 residues: CASSPRPTSPYEQYF. DNA for the CDR3: TGTGCCAGCAGCCCTCGGCCGACTTCTCCCTACGAGCAGTACTTC.

This clone was seen at least ten times. The rearrangement joins TRBV18 to TRBJ2-2; D might be TRBD1 (5 bases). The V end lost 3 bases, the J end lost 6 bases, and 11 bases lay between the germline ends. The CDR3 length is 14 residues. Germline V CDR1 and CDR2: KGHSH, LQKENI. The DNA for the CDR3 is TGTGCCAGCTCACCTCAGGGCCATCCCGGGGAGCTGTTTTTT. The encoded protein is CASSPQGHPGELFF.

A word on this clone: One end of the junction is discordant with germline, which a read error may explain. The V call is TRBV7-2, the J call TRBJ2-7; 7 bases line up with TRBD2. CDR3 length equals 14 residues. The germline V gene encodes CDR1 SGHTA and CDR2 FQGNSA. CDR3 DNA sequence: TGTGCCATCAGCTTACAGCGGGGCCGCTACGAGCAGTACTTC. It encodes CAISLQRGRYEQYF.

The chain employs TRBV20-1 and TRBJ2-3; D gene uncertain. The length of the CDR3 is 12 residues. V was cut by 2 bases and J by 6 bases, with 9 bases left in between. The germline CDR1 and CDR2 sequences are DFQATT and SNEGSKA (reference sequence). CDR3 loop: CSARPLMDTQYF. The CDR3 bases are TGCAGTGCTAGACCGCTGATGGATACGCAGTATTTT.

This clone was seen just once. The V call is TRBV13, the J call TRBJ2-7, with 7 bases that match TRBD1. V gave up 5 bases and J gave up 9 bases; unmatched junction bases: 13. Germline-derived CDR1 and CDR2 are PRHDT and FYEKMQ (reference sequence). CDR3 size: 14 residues. As DNA, the CDR3 is TGTGCCAGCAGCCCTCATCGGACAGGAGATAGGCAGTACTTC. Translation gives CASSPHRTGDRQYF.

CDR3 amino acids: CASSLYAGSLWGYTF. DNA of the CDR3: TGTGCCAGCAGCTTATATGCAGGATCCCTTTGGGGCTACACCTTC. This rearrangement joins TRBV7-3 to TRBJ1-2; D is uncertain. V lost 2 bases and J lost 8, with 18 bases in between. CDR3 length equals 15 residues. Germline V lookup: CDR1 SGHTA, CDR2 FQGTGA.

This clone has a count of ten or more. The junction differs from germline at one of its ends, possibly a read error. The V and J genes are TRBV18 and TRBJ2-3; 13 nucleotides match TRBD2. The CDR3 consists of 19 residues. Germline-derived CDR1 and CDR2 are KGHSH and LQKENI. The CDR3 nucleotides are TGTGCCAGCTCCCCACGGGACCGCCGACTAGCGGGAGGAGGAGATACGCAGTATTTT. This encodes CASSPRDRRLAGGGDTQYF.

This clone has just a few counts. Mismatch with germline at one junction end may stem from a read error. V usage is TRBV28 and J usage is TRBJ2-6, with 8 bases lining up with TRBD1. Germline V gene lookup returns CDR1 MDHEN and CDR2 SYDVKM. This CDR3 region has 17 residues. DNA of the CDR3: TGTGCCAGCGTCCGGGACAGGTCCTCCTCTGGGGCCTACGTCCTGACTTTC. It translates to CASVRDRSSSGAYVLTF.

The CDR3 bases are TGTGCCAGCAGCTCTATAGGGGCTACTGAAGCTTTCTTT. It specifies CASSSIGATEAFF. This chain joins TRBV7-9 and TRBJ1-1; D might be TRBD1 (5 bases). CDR3 size: 13 residues. From germline, CDR1 is SEHNR and CDR2 FQNEAQ (reference sequence). V shed 4 bases and J shed 5 bases, with 11 bases lying between them.

This clone rates as medium-sized. This chain links TRBV7-2 with TRBJ2-7; 11 nucleotides agree with TRBD2. The J segment lost 4 bases and the V segment lost 4 bases, leaving 0 bases of the junction unmatched. The CDR3 runs 13 residues. The germline V gene encodes CDR1 SGHTA and CDR2 FQGNSA. The CDR3 nucleotides read TGTGCCAGCAGCTGGACTAGCGGGTACGAGCAGTACTTC. Its protein product is CASSWTSGYEQYF.

This clone came up many times. The V gene is TRBV4-1, the J gene TRBJ2-1, with D uncertain. V lost 1 base to trimming and J lost 4 bases, with 5 bases between them. Germline V CDR1 and CDR2: MGHRA, YSYEKL. The CDR3 totals 13 residues. CDR3 in amino acids: CASSQVSYNEQFF. CDR3 in DNA: TGCGCCAGCAGCCAAGTTTCGTACAATGAGCAGTTCTTC.

This clone is labeled as medium-sized. The rearrangement links TRBV6-1 to TRBJ2-7; maybe TRBD1 (5 bases). The germline gives CDR1 MNHNS, CDR2 SASEGT. The CDR3 is 15 amino acids. Trimming stripped 0 bases from V and 0 bases from J, with 9 bases between. In DNA, the CDR3 is TGTGCCAGCAGTGAAGCGGCACAGGTCTCCTACGAGCAGTACTTC. Its protein is CASSEAAQVSYEQYF.

This clone is medium-sized in the sample. The CDR3 here is CASSPAGGHEQYF. The CDR3 DNA is TGCGCCAGCAGCCCAGCGGGAGGCCACGAGCAGTACTTC. The V and J genes are TRBV5-1 and TRBJ2-7, with 9 nucleotides matching TRBD2. Germline V gene lookup returns CDR1 SGHRS and CDR2 YFSETQ. The CDR3 contains 13 residues. Unmatched junction bases numbered 4, after V lost 4 bases and J lost 5 bases. The complete variable domain, with remaining parts taken from reference TRBV5-1 and TRBJ2-7, reads KAGVTQTPRYLIKTRGQQVTLSCSPISGHRSVSWYQQTPGQGLQFLFEYFSETQRNKGNFPGRFSGRQFSNSRSEMNVSTLELGDSALYLCASSPAGGHEQYFGPGTRLTVT.

Concerning this clone: The sample has other DNA sequences that encode this CDR3 too. This chain links TRBV20-1 with TRBJ2-7; D is unresolved. The CDR3 length is 14 residues. Germline values: CDR1 DFQATT, CDR2 SNEGSKA (reference sequence). Trimming pared 0 bases from V and 6 bases from J, leaving 15 bases between. The DNA for the CDR3 is TGCAGTGCTAGAGAGCCAGCTGGAGTGGTCGAGCAGTACTTC. Translation: CSAREPAGVVEQYF.

This clone was counted at least ten times. V and J are TRBV6-4 and TRBJ2-1; D call uncertain. The ends were cut back, 4 bases at V and 0 bases at J, with 10 bases in the middle. The CDR3 runs to 15 residues. Germline V gene data show CDR1 as MRHNA and CDR2 as SNTAGT. The CDR3, as DNA: TGTGCCAGCAGTGTCGACTGGGGCTCCTACAATGAGCAGTTCTTC. It translates to CASSVDWGSYNEQFF.

This clone is labeled medium-sized. The V and J genes are TRBV11-2 and TRBJ2-7, with 9 nucleotides matching TRBD2. From germline, CDR1 is SGHAT and CDR2 FQNNGV. J gave up 3 bases and V 6 bases, and 6 bases lay outside the gene matches. The CDR3 has 14 amino acids. The CDR3 DNA is TGTGCCAGCAGACAATTAGCGGGAGTCTACGAGCAGTACTTC. This gives the protein CASRQLAGVYEQYF.

This clone came up many times. This sequence joins TRBV30 and TRBJ2-7; D gene ambiguous. The germline V gene encodes CDR1 GTSNPN and CDR2 SVGIG (reference sequence). The CDR3 has 12 residues. V lost 2 bases and J 6 bases, leaving 11 bases between the germline ends. The CDR3: CAWSITRSEQYF. The CDR3 region has the DNA TGTGCCTGGAGTATTACGAGGAGCGAGCAGTACTTC.

V is TRBV6-2 or TRBV6-3 and J is TRBJ2-7; D may be TRBD1 (6 bases). Between the trimmed V and J ends, which lost 6 bases and 2 bases, there was a span of 14 bases. The germline CDR1 and CDR2 sequences are MNHEY and SVGEGT. The CDR3 spans 14 residues. The CDR3 region is CASRKSGTTYEQYF. The CDR3 DNA follows: TGTGCCAGCAGGAAATCAGGGACAACCTACGAGCAGTACTTC.

The genes are TRBV30 and TRBJ1-3; no reliable D call. Germline V gene data show CDR1 as GTSNPN and CDR2 as SVGIG (reference sequence). Trimming took 2 bases from V and 2 from J, leaving 16 bases between them. The CDR3 runs to 16 residues. CDR3 in DNA: TGTGCCTGGAGTAGTACGGAGACATCACCTGGAAACACCATATATTTT. Residues: CAWSSTETSPGNTIYF.

In its sample, this clone was seen a few times. The chain combines TRBV6-1 with TRBJ1-3, with D possibly TRBD1 on 5 matching bases. Germline V gives CDR1 MNHNS, CDR2 SASEGT. Trimming removed 2 bases at V and 7 bases at J, with 21 bases between. This CDR3 is built from 17 residues. CDR3 region: CASSESWSRTHENTIYF. For the CDR3, the DNA is TGTGCCAGCAGTGAAAGCTGGTCACGGACACACGAGAACACCATATATTTT.

At least ten counts were recorded for this clone. The rearrangement uses TRBV7-3 and TRBJ2-7, with 9 bases that match TRBD2. The junction had 2 bases not matched to a gene; V was cut back by 2 bases and J by 3 bases. Germline assignment: CDR1 SGHTA and CDR2 FQGTGA. The CDR3 has 14 residues. The CDR3 protein is CASSLAGGNYEQYF. CDR3 in DNA: TGTGCCAGCAGCTTAGCGGGAGGGAACTACGAGCAGTACTTC.

This clone appeared a few times. The junction shows a germline mismatch at one end, possibly a read error. The rearrangement joins TRBV25-1 to TRBJ2-1; D ambiguous. In germline, CDR1 is MGHDK, CDR2 SYGVNS. This CDR3 has 16 residues. The CDR3 protein is CASSGDLSNFYNEQFF. DNA for the CDR3: TGTGCTAGCAGTGGGGATCTTAGCAACTTTTACAATGAGCAGTTCTTC.

The chain uses TRBV9 and TRBJ2-3, with D perhaps matching TRBD2 (6 bases). Trimming took off 3 bases at V and 0 bases at J, with 14 bases between the two ends. CDR1 and CDR2 (germline): SGDLS, YYNGEE. The length of the CDR3 is 16 residues. For the CDR3, the DNA is TGTGCCAGCAGCGCTCGGGGGTATTCTAGCACAGATACGCAGTATTTT. Translation gives CASSARGYSSTDTQYF.

In DNA, the CDR3 is TGTGCCAGCATTGGGGCCGTGGGACAGATAACCTATGGCTACACCTTC. This sequence encodes CASIGAVGQITYGYTF. The chain links TRBV6-2 or TRBV6-3 to TRBJ1-2; TRBD1 agrees at 7 bases. This CDR3 has 16 amino acids. Unmatched junction bases numbered 15, after V lost 7 bases and J lost 4 bases. Germline V gene sequence: CDR1 MNHEY, CDR2 SVGEGT.

This clone was found a few times. This likely comes from a read error, as the CDR3 has no conserved phenylalanine or tryptophan at its end. V is TRBV27 and J is TRBJ2-1; D is ambiguous. The CDR3 is made up of 11 amino acids. V was pared by 9 bases and J by 4 bases, with 7 bases between. CDR1 MNHEY and CDR2 SMNVEV come from the germline V gene (reference sequence). The CDR3 region has the DNA TGTGCCAGAAGAGGATACAATGAGCAGTTCTCC. Amino acid sequence: CARRGYNEQFS.